These 3 T cell receptor beta chains share one sample of origin, sequenced in a study of TIL therapy for anti-PD-1-resistant metastatic lung cancer (dated by TCRdb to 2020 to 2023). The time point tag for this specimen amounts to: pre-treatment sample, taken before nivolumab and TIL therapy. The baseline tumor samples were excised metastases, mostly pleural nodules or supraclavicular lymph nodes, taken from the same resection that was used to grow TIL. TCR beta CDR3 regions were amplified from genomic DNA with the immunoSEQ v3 hsTCRB kit using bias-controlled multiplex PCR. Imported from immuneACCESS, the table was reduced by TCRdb to in-frame sequences with V and J called. These copies leave out some clones; in studies compared against another copy, an unresolved V gene accounts for under half, and the cause of the remainder is not known. The sample has approximately 97,000 clones on record, about three fifths of them singletons. The ten top clones hold approximately 10% of the sample.

The source was tumor tissue, collected at baseline. The source is a person between 25 and 80 years old with non-small cell lung cancer.

The chain employs TRBV7-3 and TRBJ2-3; no firm D call. This CDR3 is built from 13 residues. In germline, CDR1 is SGHTA, CDR2 FQGTGA. V lost 0 bases to trimming and J lost 6 bases, with 7 bases between them. The CDR3 region is CASSLTGPDTQYF. The CDR3 bases are TGTGCCAGCAGCTTAACCGGGCCCGATACGCAGTATTTT.

The V call is TRBV9, the J call TRBJ1-6, with 7 nucleotides matching TRBD1. CDR1 is SGDLS, CDR2 YYNGEE, per germline. The J segment lost 13 bases and the V segment lost 2 bases, leaving 15 bases of the junction unmatched. This CDR3 has 16 residues. The CDR3 DNA reads TGTGCCAGCAGCGTGGGGTTGGGGACAGATCTGTCCCCCCTCCACTTT. It yields the protein CASSVGLGTDLSPLHF.

The rearrangement joins TRBV28 to TRBJ2-5; D might be TRBD1 (6 bases). The ends were cut back, 5 bases at V and 1 base at J, with 8 bases in the middle. Germline-derived CDR1 and CDR2 are MDHEN and SYDVKM. The CDR3 extends over 13 amino acids. The CDR3: CASSKDSQETQYF. The CDR3 nucleotides read TGTGCCAGCAGTAAGGACAGCCAAGAGACCCAGTACTTC.